The next 26 T cell receptor beta chains were all read from a single sample in a study of CD8 T cells in ankylosing spondylitis. Study results and limitations: There was a TCR beta motif, made of roughly eight highly homologous variants, that appeared characteristic of ankylosing spondylitis blood.

These receptors are not linked to any known antigen. TCRdb re-called the 5' RACE reads through MiXCR, storing one row per CDR3 protein. The repertoire holds approximately 300,000 distinct CDR3 sequences, with 6.5% to 10% as singletons. Source material: blood, either unsorted or a sorted T cell fraction (not recorded which). These receptors were taken from a male donor with ankylosing spondylitis.

The chain couples TRBV9 to TRBJ2-1; 12 bases are a match to TRBD1. Germline lookup yields CDR1 SGDLS and CDR2 YYNGEE. The CDR3 extends over 16 amino acids. The V and J ends lost 3 bases and 8 bases, in that order; junction bases with no gene match: 9. The CDR3 loop reads CASSASRDRGLDEQFF. The CDR3 bases are TGTGCCAGCAGCGCATCACGGGACAGGGGGCTCGATGAGCAGTTCTTC.

This clonotype was observed a handful of times. The V call is TRBV2, the J call TRBJ2-1, with TRBD1 identical over 10 bases. CDR3 length equals 14 residues. V lost 6 bases to trimming and J lost 7 bases; unmatched junction nucleotides: 6. Per the germline V gene, CDR1 is SNHLY and CDR2 is FYNNEI. In DNA, the CDR3 is TGTGCCAGCAGACCGGACAGGGGGAGGAATGAGCAGTTCTTC. Encoded protein: CASRPDRGRNEQFF.

This clonotype was seen a single time. V usage is TRBV14 and J usage is TRBJ2-3, with 7 bases lining up with TRBD1. Losses at the gene ends were 1 base for V and 0 bases for J; bases not matched to a gene: 7. Per germline, CDR1 SGHDN and CDR2 FVKESK. The CDR3 is 17 residues long. CDR3 region: CASSQAYRGSSTDTQYF. DNA for the CDR3: TGTGCCAGCAGCCAAGCCTACAGGGGATCTAGCACAGATACGCAGTATTTT.

This clonotype was recorded at least ten times. The genes are TRBV19 and TRBJ2-1; possibly TRBD1 or TRBD2 for D (5 bases each). CDR3 length: 16 amino acids. V lost 2 bases to trimming and J lost 5 bases, with 16 bases between them. From germline, CDR1 is LNHDA and CDR2 SQIVND (reference sequence). Here the CDR3 reads CASSISLGWGHNEQFF. The CDR3 DNA reads TGTGCCAGTAGTATATCATTGGGGTGGGGACACAATGAGCAGTTCTTC.

V and J are TRBV6-1 and TRBJ1-5; D is ambiguous. V gave up 7 bases and J gave up 1 base, with 17 bases separating them. Per germline, CDR1 MNHNS and CDR2 SASEGT. This CDR3 spans 16 amino acids. CDR3 in DNA: TGTGCCAGCAAACTCAGGCGTGTGGGGAGCAATCAGCCCCAGCATTTT. This gives the protein CASKLRRVGSNQPQHF.

This clonotype has just a few counts. V is TRBV18 and J is TRBJ2-5; TRBD1 aligns across 9 bases. CDR1 is KGHSH, CDR2 LQKENI, per germline. This CDR3 spans 14 amino acids. With V trimmed by 3 bases and J by 1 base, 0 bases remained unmatched. DNA of the CDR3: TGTGCCAGCTCACCGGGACAGGGCCAAGAGACCCAGTACTTC. Amino acids: CASSPGQGQETQYF.

The V and J genes are TRBV7-2 and TRBJ2-7, with D possibly being TRBD1 or TRBD2 (6 bases each). Germline loops: CDR1 SGHTA, CDR2 FQGNSA. This CDR3 is 12 amino acids long. V shed 5 bases and J shed 3 bases, with 8 bases lying between them. The CDR3 is CASSEGGYEQYF. The CDR3 DNA reads TGTGCCAGCAGCGAGGGGGGCTACGAGCAGTACTTC.

This clonotype was detected a few times. The rearrangement uses TRBV2 and TRBJ2-7; a possible D gene is TRBD2 (5 bases). This CDR3 spans 12 amino acids. V was trimmed by 7 bases and J by 4 bases, leaving 11 bases between them. Germline V gene data show CDR1 as SNHLY and CDR2 as FYNNEI. This CDR3 reads CASKDGKYEQYF. For the CDR3, the DNA is TGTGCCAGCAAGGACGGGAAATACGAGCAGTACTTC.

This clonotype came up a few times. The rearrangement joins TRBV18 to TRBJ2-7, with D uncertain. The CDR3 has 13 residues. From germline, CDR1 is KGHSH and CDR2 LQKENI. V dropped 2 bases and J dropped 6 bases, with 11 bases sitting between them. The CDR3 here is CASSPASVLEQYF. The CDR3 coding sequence is TGTGCCAGCTCACCAGCTTCAGTACTCGAGCAGTACTTC. The whole variable domain, remainder taken from reference TRBV18 and TRBJ2-7, is NAGVMQNPRHLVRRRGQEARLRCSPMKGHSHVYWYRQLPEEGLKFMVYLQKENIIDESGMPKERFSAEFPKEGPSILRIQQVVRGDSAAYFCASSPASVLEQYFGPGTRLTVT.

The rearrangement joins TRBV12-5 to TRBJ1-2, with 8 bases fitting TRBD1. In germline, CDR1 is LGHNT, CDR2 FRNRAP. After removal of 4 bases from V and 2 bases from J, the junction contained 6 bases not matched to a gene. The CDR3 covers 15 residues. The CDR3: CASGSRQGPNYGYTF. CDR3 sequence (DNA): TGTGCTAGTGGTTCCAGACAGGGGCCGAACTATGGCTACACCTTC. The full variable domain, with the rest looked up from reference TRBV12-5 and TRBJ1-2, is DARVTQTPRHKVTEMGQEVTMRCQPILGHNTVFWYRQTMMQGLELLAYFRNRAPLDDSGMPKDRFSAEMPDATLATLKIQPSEPRDSAVYFCASGSRQGPNYGYTFGSGTRLTVV.

This clonotype was observed at least ten times. This chain links TRBV10-3 with TRBJ1-3; D uncertain. Trimming removed 5 bases from V and 0 bases from J, with 5 bases in between. CDR1 is ENHRY and CDR2 is SYGVKD in the germline V gene. The CDR3 is made up of 13 amino acids. This CDR3 reads CAISRGSGNTIYF. The CDR3 DNA reads as TGTGCCATCAGTAGAGGCTCTGGAAACACCATATATTTT.

V is TRBV12-3 or TRBV12-4 and J is TRBJ2-7, with D uncertain. Trimming left V 4 bases short and J 4 bases short, with 8 bases between. This CDR3 region has 12 residues. Here the CDR3 reads CASSWQKYEQYF. CDR3 DNA sequence: TGTGCCAGCAGTTGGCAGAAATACGAGCAGTACTTC.

V gene TRBV7-2 combines with J gene TRBJ1-1, with TRBD1 matching 7 bases. Germline CDR1 reads SGHTA; CDR2 reads FQGNSA. After removal of 3 bases from V and 8 bases from J, the junction contained 6 bases not matched to a gene. The CDR3 is 13 amino acids. The CDR3 nucleotides read TGTGCCAGCAGCTTGGGAGGGGGCGGGGAAGCTTTCTTT. This encodes CASSLGGGGEAFF.

This clonotype was observed a few times. This chain connects TRBV28 to TRBJ1-1; no definite D call. CDR3 length: 13 amino acids. Trimming shortened V by 3 bases and J by 4 bases, and 9 bases separated the two germline ends. Germline-derived CDR1 and CDR2 are MDHEN and SYDVKM. The CDR3 nucleotides are TGTGCCAGCAGTTTCAAGGGAACCACTGAAGCTTTCTTT. Its translation is CASSFKGTTEAFF.

The chain is built from TRBV7-2 and TRBJ2-3; 7 bases agree with TRBD2. Germline lookup yields CDR1 SGHTA and CDR2 FQGNSA. The CDR3 loop spans 14 amino acids. V lost 5 bases to trimming and J lost 2 bases; unmatched junction nucleotides: 4. The CDR3 sequence is CASSRGLLTDTQYF. CDR3 nucleotides: TGTGCCAGCAGCCGGGGACTACTCACAGATACGCAGTATTTT.

In its sample, this clonotype was seen a few times. This chain links TRBV29-1 with TRBJ1-5; 8 bases map to TRBD1. CDR1 is SQVTM and CDR2 is ANQGSEA in the germline V gene. Trimming removed 7 bases from V and 3 bases from J; junction bases left unmatched: 2. This CDR3 is 12 amino acids long. CDR3 protein: CSEGQANQPQHF. The CDR3 region has the DNA TGCAGCGAGGGACAGGCCAATCAGCCCCAGCATTTT. Using reference TRBV29-1 and TRBJ1-5 for the parts outside the CDR3, the full variable domain is SAVISQKPSRDICQRGTSLTIQCQVDSQVTMMFWYRQQPGQSLTLIATANQGSEATYESGFVIDKFPISRPNLTFSTLTVSNMSPEDSSIYLCSEGQANQPQHFGDGTRLSIL.

The chain employs TRBV11-3 and TRBJ1-3; D is unclear. The CDR3 consists of 16 residues. Germline V gene data show CDR1 as SGHNT and CDR2 as YENEEA. V was cut by 5 bases and J by 4 bases, with 18 bases left in between. The CDR3, as DNA: TGTGCCAGCAGCCAAACACGATCAGGAGCCGGAAACACCATATATTTT. Its protein product is CASSQTRSGAGNTIYF.

In this sample, this clonotype turned up many times. This sequence joins TRBV12-3 or TRBV12-4 and TRBJ1-6; D unclear. This CDR3 region has 14 residues. The V end was cut by 1 base, the J end by 4 bases, with 5 bases between. CDR3 loop: CASSLGVYNSPLHF. The CDR3 DNA is TGTGCCAGCAGTTTAGGGGTGTATAATTCACCCCTCCACTTT.

The sample holds many counts of this clonotype. The chain combines TRBV29-1 with TRBJ1-5; 9 bases map to TRBD1. CDR1 is SQVTM and CDR2 is ANQGSEA in the germline V gene. Germline trimming cut 6 bases from V and 5 bases from J; bases unmatched to any gene: 8. The length of the CDR3 is 14 residues. CDR3 coding DNA: TGCAGCGTCACAGTGACAGGGGGTTATCAGCCCCAGCATTTT. It encodes CSVTVTGGYQPQHF.

The chain couples TRBV3-1 to TRBJ2-1; 7 nucleotides match TRBD2. V gave up 6 bases and J gave up 3 bases; unmatched junction bases: 8. The CDR3 sequence is 15 residues long. In germline, CDR1 is LGHDT, CDR2 YNNKEL (reference sequence). CDR3 sequence reads: CASSRSGRVYNEQFF. The CDR3 DNA is TGTGCCAGCAGTCGGTCGGGGAGGGTCTACAATGAGCAGTTCTTC.

This clonotype was observed at least ten times. The rearrangement links TRBV4-3 to TRBJ2-7; D not certain. CDR3 length: 13 amino acids. V lost 1 base and J 3 bases, leaving 7 bases between the germline ends. Germline CDR1 is LGHNA and CDR2 is YSLEER. The DNA of the CDR3 is TGCGCCAGCAGCCAAGCCCGATTCTACGAGCAGTACTTC. It translates to CASSQARFYEQYF.

This clonotype was counted a few times. CDR3 DNA: TGCGCCAGCAGACCTTCTAGCGGACAACGATACGAGCAGTACTTC. Translation gives CASRPSSGQRYEQYF. The chain combines TRBV5-1 with TRBJ2-7, with TRBD2 identical over 7 bases. The CDR3 has 15 residues. CDR1 is SGHRS, CDR2 YFSETQ, per germline. Trimming at V came to 5 bases and at J to 4 bases, leaving 12 bases not matched to a gene.

The chain carries TRBV20-1 and TRBJ1-5; a possible D gene is TRBD1 (5 bases). The V and J ends lost 3 bases and 7 bases respectively, with 19 bases between them. Looked up from germline, CDR1 is DFQATT and CDR2 is SNEGSKA (reference sequence). This CDR3 spans 15 amino acids. The CDR3 protein is CSARTGLGEGQPQHF. In DNA, the CDR3 is TGCAGTGCTAGGACCGGACTGGGGGAGGGCCAGCCCCAGCATTTT.

This clonotype has just a few counts. The J gene is TRBJ2-7, the V gene TRBV28, with TRBD1 matching over 9 bases. CDR1 is MDHEN, CDR2 SYDVKM, per germline. CDR3 length: 15 residues. V lost 4 bases, J lost 2 bases, and 6 bases stayed unmatched. The DNA for the CDR3 is TGTGCCAGCAGTTCCCCGGGACAGGGTCCCTACGAGCAGTACTTC. Translation: CASSSPGQGPYEQYF.

This clonotype was found a few times. The chain recombines TRBV18 with TRBJ2-2; D might be TRBD1 (5 bases). The V end lost 6 bases, the J end lost 5 bases, and 16 bases lay between the germline ends. Germline V CDR1 and CDR2: KGHSH, LQKENI. The CDR3 length is 15 residues. DNA of the CDR3: TGTGCCAGCTCCGAAGGGCAGGGAAGAACCGGGGAGCTGTTTTTT. It specifies CASSEGQGRTGELFF.

This clonotype was counted only a few times. V gene TRBV9 combines with J gene TRBJ1-1; TRBD1 might be the D (6 bases). Trimming took off 1 base at V and 1 base at J, with 11 bases between the two ends. Per germline, CDR1 SGDLS and CDR2 YYNGEE. This CDR3 has 15 residues. As DNA, the CDR3 is TGTGCCAGCAGCGTACCCCCGACAGGGAACACTGAAGCTTTCTTT. It yields the protein CASSVPPTGNTEAFF.